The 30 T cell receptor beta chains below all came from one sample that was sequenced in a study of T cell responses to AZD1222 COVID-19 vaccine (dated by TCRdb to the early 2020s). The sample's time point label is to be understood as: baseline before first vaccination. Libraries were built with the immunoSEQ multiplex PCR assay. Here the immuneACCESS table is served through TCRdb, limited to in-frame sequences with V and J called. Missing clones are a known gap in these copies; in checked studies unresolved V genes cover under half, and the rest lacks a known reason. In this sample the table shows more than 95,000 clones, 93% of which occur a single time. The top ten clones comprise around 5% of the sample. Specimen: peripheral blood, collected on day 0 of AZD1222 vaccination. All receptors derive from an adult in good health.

CDR3 sequence: CASSEFGTANYEQYF. The CDR3 nucleotides are TGCGCCAGCAGTGAGTTTGGGACAGCGAACTACGAGCAGTACTTC. The chain joins TRBV10-2 to TRBJ2-7, with TRBD1 matching 7 bases. Unmatched junction bases numbered 6, after V lost 1 base and J lost 3 bases. Germline V gene sequence: CDR1 WSHSY, CDR2 SAAADI. The CDR3 runs to 15 residues.

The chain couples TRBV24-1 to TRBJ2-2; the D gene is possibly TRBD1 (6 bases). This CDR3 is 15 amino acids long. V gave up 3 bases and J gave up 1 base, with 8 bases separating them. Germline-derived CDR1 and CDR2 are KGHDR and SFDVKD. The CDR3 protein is CATSDPGQNTGELFF. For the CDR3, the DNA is TGTGCCACCAGTGATCCGGGACAGAACACCGGGGAGCTGTTTTTT.

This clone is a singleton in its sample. The CDR3 reads CAISQGPNQPQHF. For the CDR3, the DNA is TGTGCCATCAGCCAGGGACCGAATCAGCCCCAGCATTTT. The chain carries TRBV10-3 and TRBJ1-5; D is possibly TRBD1 (5 bases). The CDR3 loop spans 13 amino acids. The germline V and J ends were trimmed by 6 bases and 4 bases, with 10 bases remaining between them. Germline CDR1 ENHRY, CDR2 SYGVKD.

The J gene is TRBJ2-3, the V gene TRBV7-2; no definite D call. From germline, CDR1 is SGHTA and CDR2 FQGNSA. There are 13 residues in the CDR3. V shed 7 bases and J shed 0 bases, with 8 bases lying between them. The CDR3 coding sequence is TGTGCCAGCACCCTCCCCAGCACAGATACGCAGTATTTT. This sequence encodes CASTLPSTDTQYF.

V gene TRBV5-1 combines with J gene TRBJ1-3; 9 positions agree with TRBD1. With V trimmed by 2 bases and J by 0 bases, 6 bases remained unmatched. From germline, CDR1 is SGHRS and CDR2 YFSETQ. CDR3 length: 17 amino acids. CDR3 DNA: TGCGCCAGCAGCTTACTGGACAGGGGACCCTCTGGAAACACCATATATTTT. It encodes CASSLLDRGPSGNTIYF.

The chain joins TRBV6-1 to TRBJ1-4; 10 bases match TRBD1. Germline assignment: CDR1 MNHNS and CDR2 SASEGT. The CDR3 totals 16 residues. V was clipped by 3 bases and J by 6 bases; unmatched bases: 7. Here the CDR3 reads CASSEAMGQGHEKLFF. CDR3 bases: TGTGCCAGCAGTGAGGCGATGGGACAGGGGCATGAAAAACTGTTTTTT.

The CDR3 here is CSVEKGDRAFF. As DNA, the CDR3 is TGCAGCGTTGAAAAGGGTGATCGGGCTTTCTTT. J is TRBJ1-1 and V is TRBV29-1, with D hard to call. This CDR3 is 11 amino acids long. V was clipped by 2 bases and J by 11 bases, with 12 bases between them. Germline V gene lookup returns CDR1 SQVTM and CDR2 ANQGSEA.

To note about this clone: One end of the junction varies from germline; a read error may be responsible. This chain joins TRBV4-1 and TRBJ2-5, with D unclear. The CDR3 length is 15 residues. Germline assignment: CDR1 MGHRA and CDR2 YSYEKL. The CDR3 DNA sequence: TGCGCCAGCAACCAAGGGTATAAGCTAGGAGAGACCCAGTACTTC. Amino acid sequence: CASNQGYKLGETQYF.

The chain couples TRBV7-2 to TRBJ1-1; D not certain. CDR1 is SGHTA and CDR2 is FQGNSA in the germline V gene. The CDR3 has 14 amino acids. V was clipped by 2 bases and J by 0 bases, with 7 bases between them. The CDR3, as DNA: TGTGCCAGCAGCTTAAATTTCATGAACACTGAAGCTTTCTTT. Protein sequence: CASSLNFMNTEAFF.

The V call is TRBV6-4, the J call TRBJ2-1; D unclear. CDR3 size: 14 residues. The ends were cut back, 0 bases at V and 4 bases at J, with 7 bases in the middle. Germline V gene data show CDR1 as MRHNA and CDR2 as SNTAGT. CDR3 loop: CASSDSEEYNEQFF. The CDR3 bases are TGTGCCAGCAGTGACTCGGAAGAGTACAATGAGCAGTTCTTC.

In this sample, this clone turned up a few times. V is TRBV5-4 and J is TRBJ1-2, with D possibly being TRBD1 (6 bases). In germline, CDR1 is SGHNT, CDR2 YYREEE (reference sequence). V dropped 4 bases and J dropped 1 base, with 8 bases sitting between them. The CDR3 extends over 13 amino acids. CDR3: CASSPDSNYGYTF. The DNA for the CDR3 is TGTGCCAGCAGCCCGGACAGTAACTATGGCTACACCTTC.

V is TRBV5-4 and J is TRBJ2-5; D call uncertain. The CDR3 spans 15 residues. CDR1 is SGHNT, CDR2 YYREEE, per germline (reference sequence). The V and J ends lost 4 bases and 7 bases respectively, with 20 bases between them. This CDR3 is CASSPGGWKPWTQYF. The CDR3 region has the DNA TGTGCCAGCAGCCCTGGTGGGTGGAAACCGTGGACCCAGTACTTC.

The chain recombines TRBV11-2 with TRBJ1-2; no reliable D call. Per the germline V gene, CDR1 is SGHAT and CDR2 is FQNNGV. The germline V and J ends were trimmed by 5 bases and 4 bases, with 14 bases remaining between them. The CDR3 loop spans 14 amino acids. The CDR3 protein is CASSRVVDAYGYTF. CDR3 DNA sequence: TGTGCCAGCAGCCGGGTGGTCGATGCCTATGGCTACACCTTC. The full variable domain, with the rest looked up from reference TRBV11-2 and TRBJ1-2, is EAGVAQSPRYKIIEKRQSVAFWCNPISGHATLYWYQQILGQGPKLLIQFQNNGVVDDSQLPKDRFSAERLKGVDSTLKIQPAKLEDSAVYLCASSRVVDAYGYTFGSGTRLTVV.

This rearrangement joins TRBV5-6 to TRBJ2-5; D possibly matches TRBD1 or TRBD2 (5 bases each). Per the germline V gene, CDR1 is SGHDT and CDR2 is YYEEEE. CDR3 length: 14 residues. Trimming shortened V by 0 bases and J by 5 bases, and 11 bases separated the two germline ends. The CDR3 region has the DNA TGTGCCAGCAGCTTGGCAGGGCCGGGGGAGACCCAGTACTTC. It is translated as CASSLAGPGETQYF.

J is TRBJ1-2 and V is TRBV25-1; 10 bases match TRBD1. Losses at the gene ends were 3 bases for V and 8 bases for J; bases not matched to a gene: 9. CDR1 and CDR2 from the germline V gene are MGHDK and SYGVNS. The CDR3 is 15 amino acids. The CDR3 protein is CASSDQRQGASGYTF. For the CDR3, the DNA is TGTGCCAGCAGTGACCAAAGACAGGGGGCTAGCGGCTACACCTTC.

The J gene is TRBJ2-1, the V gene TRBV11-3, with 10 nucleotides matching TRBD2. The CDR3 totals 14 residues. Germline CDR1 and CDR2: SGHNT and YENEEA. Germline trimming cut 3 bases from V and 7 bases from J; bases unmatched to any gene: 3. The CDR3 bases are TGTGCCAGCAGCTTTAGCGGGAGGTTGAATGAGCAGTTCTTC. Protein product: CASSFSGRLNEQFF.

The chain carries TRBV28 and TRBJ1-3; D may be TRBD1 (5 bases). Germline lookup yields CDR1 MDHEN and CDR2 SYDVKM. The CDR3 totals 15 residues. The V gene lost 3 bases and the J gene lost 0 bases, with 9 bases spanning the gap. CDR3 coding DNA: TGTGCCAGCAGTTTTACGGGGGGCTCTGGAAACACCATATATTTT. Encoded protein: CASSFTGGSGNTIYF.

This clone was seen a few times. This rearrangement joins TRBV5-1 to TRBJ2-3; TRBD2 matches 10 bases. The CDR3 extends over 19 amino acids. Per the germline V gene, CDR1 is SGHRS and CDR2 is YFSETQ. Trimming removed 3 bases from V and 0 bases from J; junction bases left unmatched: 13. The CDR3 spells CASSSSGLAVTRSTDTQYF. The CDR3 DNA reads TGCGCCAGCAGCTCGAGCGGACTAGCGGTTACCCGTAGCACAGATACGCAGTATTTT. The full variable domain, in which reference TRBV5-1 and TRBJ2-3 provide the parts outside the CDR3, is KAGVTQTPRYLIKTRGQQVTLSCSPISGHRSVSWYQQTPGQGLQFLFEYFSETQRNKGNFPGRFSGRQFSNSRSEMNVSTLELGDSALYLCASSSSGLAVTRSTDTQYFGPGTRLTVL.

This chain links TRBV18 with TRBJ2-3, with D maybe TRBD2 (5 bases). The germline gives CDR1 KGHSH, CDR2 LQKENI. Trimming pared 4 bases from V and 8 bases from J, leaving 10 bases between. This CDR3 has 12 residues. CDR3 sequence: CASSQRDRTQYF. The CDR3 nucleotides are TGTGCCAGCTCACAGAGGGATCGTACGCAGTATTTT.

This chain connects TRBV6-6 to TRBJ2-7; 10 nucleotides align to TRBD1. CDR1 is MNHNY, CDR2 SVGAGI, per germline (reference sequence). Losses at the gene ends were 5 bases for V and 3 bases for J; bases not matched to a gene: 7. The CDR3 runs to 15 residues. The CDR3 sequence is CASSDPGQGYYEQYF. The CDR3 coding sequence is TGTGCCAGCAGTGACCCGGGACAGGGGTACTACGAGCAGTACTTC.

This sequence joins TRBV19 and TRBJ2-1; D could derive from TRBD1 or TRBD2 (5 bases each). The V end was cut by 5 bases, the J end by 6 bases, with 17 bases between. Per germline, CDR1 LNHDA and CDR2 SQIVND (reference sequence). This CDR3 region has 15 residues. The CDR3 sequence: CASSSGTSFGNEQFF. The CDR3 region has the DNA TGTGCCAGTAGTTCCGGGACGAGCTTCGGCAATGAGCAGTTCTTC.

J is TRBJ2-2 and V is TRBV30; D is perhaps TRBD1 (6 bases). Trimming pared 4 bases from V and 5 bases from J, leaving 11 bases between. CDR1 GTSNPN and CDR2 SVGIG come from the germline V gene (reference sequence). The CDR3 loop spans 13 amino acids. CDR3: CAWNRVATGELFF. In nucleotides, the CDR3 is TGTGCCTGGAACAGGGTTGCGACCGGGGAGCTGTTTTTT.

CDR3 nucleotide sequence: TGTGCCAGCGGGACGGGACATTACAATGAGCAGTTCTTC. It specifies CASGTGHYNEQFF. The chain links TRBV9 to TRBJ2-1, with D possibly matching TRBD1 (6 bases). The CDR3 is 13 residues long. Germline assignment: CDR1 SGDLS and CDR2 YYNGEE. V lost 7 bases, J lost 4 bases, and 12 bases lay in between.

The CDR3 is CASSLAPRTEAFF. The CDR3 DNA reads as TGTGCCAGCAGTTTGGCACCACGGACTGAAGCTTTCTTT. This chain joins TRBV28 and TRBJ1-1; D is ambiguous. There are 13 residues in the CDR3. Germline CDR1 reads MDHEN; CDR2 reads SYDVKM. V gave up 3 bases and J gave up 5 bases, with 10 bases separating them.

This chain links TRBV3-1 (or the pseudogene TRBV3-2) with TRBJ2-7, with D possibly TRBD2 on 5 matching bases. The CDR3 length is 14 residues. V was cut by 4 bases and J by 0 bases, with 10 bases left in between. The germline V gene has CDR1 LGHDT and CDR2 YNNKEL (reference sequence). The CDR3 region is CASSLSGNSYEQYF. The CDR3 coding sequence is TGTGCCAGCAGCCTGAGCGGTAACTCCTACGAGCAGTACTTC.

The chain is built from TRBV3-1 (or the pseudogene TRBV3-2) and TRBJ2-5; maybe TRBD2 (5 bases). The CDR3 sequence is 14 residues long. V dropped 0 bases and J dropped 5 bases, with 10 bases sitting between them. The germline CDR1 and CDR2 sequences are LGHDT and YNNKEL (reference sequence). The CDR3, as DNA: TGTGCCAGCAGCCAAGATTGGAGGCGGGAGACCCAGTACTTC. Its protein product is CASSQDWRRETQYF.

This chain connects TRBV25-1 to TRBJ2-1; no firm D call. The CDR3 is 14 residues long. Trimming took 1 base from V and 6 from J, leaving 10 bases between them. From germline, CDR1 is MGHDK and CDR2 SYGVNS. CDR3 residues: CASSESPGFNEQFF. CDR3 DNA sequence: TGTGCCAGCAGTGAATCGCCCGGGTTCAATGAGCAGTTCTTC.

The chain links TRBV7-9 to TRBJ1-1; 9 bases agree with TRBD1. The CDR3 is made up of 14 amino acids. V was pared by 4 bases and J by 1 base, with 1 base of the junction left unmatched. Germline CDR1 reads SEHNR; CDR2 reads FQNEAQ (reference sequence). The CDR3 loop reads CASSWGQGNTEAFF. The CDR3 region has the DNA TGTGCCAGCAGCTGGGGACAGGGGAACACTGAAGCTTTCTTT.

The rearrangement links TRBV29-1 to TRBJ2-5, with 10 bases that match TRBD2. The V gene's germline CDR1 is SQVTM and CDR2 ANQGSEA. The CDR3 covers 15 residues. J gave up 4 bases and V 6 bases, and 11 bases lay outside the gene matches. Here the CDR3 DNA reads TGCAGCGTCGCCCAGTCTTTAGCGGGAGGAGAGACCCAGTACTTC. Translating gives CSVAQSLAGGETQYF. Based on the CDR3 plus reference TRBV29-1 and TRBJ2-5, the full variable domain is SAVISQKPSRDICQRGTSLTIQCQVDSQVTMMFWYRQQPGQSLTLIATANQGSEATYESGFVIDKFPISRPNLTFSTLTVSNMSPEDSSIYLCSVAQSLAGGETQYFGPGTRLLVL.

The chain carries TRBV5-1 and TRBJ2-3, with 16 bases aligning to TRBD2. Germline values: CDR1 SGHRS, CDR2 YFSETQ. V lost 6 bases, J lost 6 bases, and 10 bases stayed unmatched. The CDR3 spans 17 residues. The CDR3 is CASTSGTSGRARDTQYF. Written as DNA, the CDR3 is TGCGCCAGCACCTCGGGGACTAGCGGGAGGGCCAGGGATACGCAGTATTTT.